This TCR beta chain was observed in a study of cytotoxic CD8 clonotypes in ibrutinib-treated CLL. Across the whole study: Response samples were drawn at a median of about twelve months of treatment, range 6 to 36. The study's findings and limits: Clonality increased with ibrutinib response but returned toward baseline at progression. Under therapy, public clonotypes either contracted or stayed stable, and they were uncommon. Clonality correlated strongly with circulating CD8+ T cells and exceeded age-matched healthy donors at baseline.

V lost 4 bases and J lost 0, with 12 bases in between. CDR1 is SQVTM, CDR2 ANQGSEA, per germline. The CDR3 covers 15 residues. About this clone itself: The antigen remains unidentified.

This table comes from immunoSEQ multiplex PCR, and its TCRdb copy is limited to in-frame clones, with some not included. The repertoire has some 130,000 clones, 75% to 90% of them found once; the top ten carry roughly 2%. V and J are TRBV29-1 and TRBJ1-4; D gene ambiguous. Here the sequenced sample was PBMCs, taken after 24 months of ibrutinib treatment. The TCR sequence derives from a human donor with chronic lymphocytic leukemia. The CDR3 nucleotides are TGCAGCGTTGGTTTTGGCACCGCAACTAATGAAAAACTGTTTTTT. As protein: CSVGFGTATNEKLFF.